The source of this T cell receptor beta chain is a study of shared clonotypes between healthy human individuals. Libraries were prepared by immunoSEQ multiplex PCR; TCRdb keeps only in-frame clonotypes and omits some of them. The sample includes tens of thousands of clones, 50% to 70% of them seen just once. This clone was counted ten times or more. This CDR3 spans 14 amino acids. Trimming stripped 0 bases from V and 10 bases from J, with 12 bases between. Germline CDR1 and CDR2: LNHNV and YYDKDF (reference sequence). The receptor was isolated from a man aged 30 to 45 in good health. Sequenced material: memory CD8+ T cells sorted from blood. Subset noted: CD45RO+ cells pooled with CCR7-negative TemRA cells. The V gene is TRBV15, the J gene TRBJ1-4, with a tentative D call TRBD1 (5 bases). The CDR3 region has the DNA TGTGCCACCAGCAGAGATTCGGAGGGGTCAAAACTGTTTTTT. Protein: CATSRDSEGSKLFF.